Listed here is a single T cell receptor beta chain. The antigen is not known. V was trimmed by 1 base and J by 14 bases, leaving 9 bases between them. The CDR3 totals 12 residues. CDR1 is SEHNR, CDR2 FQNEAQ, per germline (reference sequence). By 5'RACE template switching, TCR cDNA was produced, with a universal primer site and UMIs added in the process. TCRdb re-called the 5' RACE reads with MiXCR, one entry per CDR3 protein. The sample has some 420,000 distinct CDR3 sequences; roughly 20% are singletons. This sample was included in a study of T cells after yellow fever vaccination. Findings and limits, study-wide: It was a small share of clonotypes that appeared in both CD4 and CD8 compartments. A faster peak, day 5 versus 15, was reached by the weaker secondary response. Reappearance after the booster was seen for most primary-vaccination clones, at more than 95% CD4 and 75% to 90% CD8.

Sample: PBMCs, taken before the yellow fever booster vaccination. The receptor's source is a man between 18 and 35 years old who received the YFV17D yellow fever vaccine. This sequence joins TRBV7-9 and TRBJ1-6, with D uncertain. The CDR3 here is CASSLGRVALHF. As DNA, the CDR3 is TGTGCCAGCAGCTTAGGGAGAGTGGCCCTCCACTTT.